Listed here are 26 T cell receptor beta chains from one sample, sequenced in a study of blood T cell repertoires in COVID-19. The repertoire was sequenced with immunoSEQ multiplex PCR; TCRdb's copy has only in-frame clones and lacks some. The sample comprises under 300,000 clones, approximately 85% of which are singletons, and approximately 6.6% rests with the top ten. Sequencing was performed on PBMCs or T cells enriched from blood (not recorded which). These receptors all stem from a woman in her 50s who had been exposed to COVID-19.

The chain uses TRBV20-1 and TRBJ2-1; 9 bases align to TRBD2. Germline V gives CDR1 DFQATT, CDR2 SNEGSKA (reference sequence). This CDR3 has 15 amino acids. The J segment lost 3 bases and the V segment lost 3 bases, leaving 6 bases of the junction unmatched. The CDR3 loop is CSASLGLANYNEQFF. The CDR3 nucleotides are TGCAGTGCTAGTTTGGGACTAGCAAACTACAATGAGCAGTTCTTC.

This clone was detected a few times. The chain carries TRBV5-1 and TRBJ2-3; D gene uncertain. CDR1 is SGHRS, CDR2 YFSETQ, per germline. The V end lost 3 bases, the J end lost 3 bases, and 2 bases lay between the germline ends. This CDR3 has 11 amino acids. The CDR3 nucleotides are TGCGCCAGCAGCTCGACAGATACGCAGTATTTT. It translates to CASSSTDTQYF. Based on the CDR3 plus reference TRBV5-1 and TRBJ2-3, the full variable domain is KAGVTQTPRYLIKTRGQQVTLSCSPISGHRSVSWYQQTPGQGLQFLFEYFSETQRNKGNFPGRFSGRQFSNSRSEMNVSTLELGDSALYLCASSSTDTQYFGPGTRLTVL.

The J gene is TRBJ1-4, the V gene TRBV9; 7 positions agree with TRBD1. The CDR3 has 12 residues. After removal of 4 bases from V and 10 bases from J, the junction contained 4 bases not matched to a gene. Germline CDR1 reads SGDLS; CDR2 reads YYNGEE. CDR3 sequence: CASSPRTGKLFF. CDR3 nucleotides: TGTGCCAGCAGCCCCCGGACAGGAAAACTGTTTTTT.

This CDR3 is CASSPLGTGSEQYF. The CDR3 DNA is TGTGCCAGCTCACCACTGGGGACAGGGAGCGAGCAGTACTTC. V gene TRBV18 combines with J gene TRBJ2-7, with 9 bases fitting TRBD1. Germline V gene data show CDR1 as KGHSH and CDR2 as LQKENI. The V and J ends lost 1 base and 6 bases, in that order; junction bases with no gene match: 4. This CDR3 has 14 amino acids.

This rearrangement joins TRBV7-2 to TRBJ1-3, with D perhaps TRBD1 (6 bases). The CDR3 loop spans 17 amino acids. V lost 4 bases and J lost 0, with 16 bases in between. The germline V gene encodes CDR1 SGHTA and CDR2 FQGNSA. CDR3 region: CASSSLFRGHSGNTIYF. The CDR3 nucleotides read TGTGCCAGCAGCTCCCTTTTCAGGGGCCACTCTGGAAACACCATATATTTT.

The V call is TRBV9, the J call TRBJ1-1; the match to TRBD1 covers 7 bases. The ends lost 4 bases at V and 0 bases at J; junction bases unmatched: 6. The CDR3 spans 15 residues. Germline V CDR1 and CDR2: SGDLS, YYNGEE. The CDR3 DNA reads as TGTGCCAGCAGCTCCACGACAGGGTTGAACACTGAAGCTTTCTTT. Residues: CASSSTTGLNTEAFF. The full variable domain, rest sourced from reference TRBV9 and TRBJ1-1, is DSGVTQTPKHLITATGQRVTLRCSPRSGDLSVYWYQQSLDQGLQFLIQYYNGEERAKGNILERFSAQQFPDLHSELNLSSLELGDSALYFCASSSTTGLNTEAFFGQGTRLTVV.

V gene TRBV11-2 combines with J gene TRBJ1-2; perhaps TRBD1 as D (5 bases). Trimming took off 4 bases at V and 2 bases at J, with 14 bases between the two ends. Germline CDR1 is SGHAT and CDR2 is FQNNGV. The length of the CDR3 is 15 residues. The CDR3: CASSSTGPSNYGYTF. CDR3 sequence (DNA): TGTGCCAGCAGCTCCACAGGACCCTCAAACTATGGCTACACCTTC.

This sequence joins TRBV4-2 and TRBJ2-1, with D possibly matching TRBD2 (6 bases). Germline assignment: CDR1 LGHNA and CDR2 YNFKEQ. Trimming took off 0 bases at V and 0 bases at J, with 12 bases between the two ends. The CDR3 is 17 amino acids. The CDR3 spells CASSQDRAGSSYNEQFF. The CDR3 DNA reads TGTGCCAGCAGCCAAGATCGGGCGGGGAGCTCCTACAATGAGCAGTTCTTC.

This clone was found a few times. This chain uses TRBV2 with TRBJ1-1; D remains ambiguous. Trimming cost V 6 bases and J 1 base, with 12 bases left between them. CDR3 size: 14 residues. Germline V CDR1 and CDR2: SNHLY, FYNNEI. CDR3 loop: CASRPQTQNTEAFF. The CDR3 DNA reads TGTGCCAGCAGACCCCAGACACAGAACACTGAAGCTTTCTTT.

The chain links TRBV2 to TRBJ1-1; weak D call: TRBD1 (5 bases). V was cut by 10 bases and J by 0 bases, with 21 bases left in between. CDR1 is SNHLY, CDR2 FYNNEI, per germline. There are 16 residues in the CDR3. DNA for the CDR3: TGTGCCAACCCCAAGGGGCAGGTTCAGATGAACACTGAAGCTTTCTTT. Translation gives CANPKGQVQMNTEAFF.

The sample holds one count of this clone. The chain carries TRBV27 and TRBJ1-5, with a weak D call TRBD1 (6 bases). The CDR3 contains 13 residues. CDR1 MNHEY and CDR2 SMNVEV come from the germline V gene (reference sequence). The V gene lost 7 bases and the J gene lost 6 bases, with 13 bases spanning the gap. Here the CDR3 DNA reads TGTGCCAGCAAAACAGGGTTGGGTCAGCCCCAGCATTTT. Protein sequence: CASKTGLGQPQHF.

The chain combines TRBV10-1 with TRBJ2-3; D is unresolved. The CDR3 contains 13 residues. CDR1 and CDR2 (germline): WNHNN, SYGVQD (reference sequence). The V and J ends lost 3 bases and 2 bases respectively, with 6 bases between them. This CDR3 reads CASSDTDTDTQYF. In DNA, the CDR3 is TGCGCCAGCAGTGATACAGACACAGATACGCAGTATTTT.

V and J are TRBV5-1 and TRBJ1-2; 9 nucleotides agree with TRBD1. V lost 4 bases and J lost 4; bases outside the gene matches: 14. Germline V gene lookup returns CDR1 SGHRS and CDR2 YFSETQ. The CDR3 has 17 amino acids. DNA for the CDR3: TGCGCCAGCAGCCCAAGGGAGGGGACAGGGATCCTCTATGGCTACACCTTC. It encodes CASSPREGTGILYGYTF.

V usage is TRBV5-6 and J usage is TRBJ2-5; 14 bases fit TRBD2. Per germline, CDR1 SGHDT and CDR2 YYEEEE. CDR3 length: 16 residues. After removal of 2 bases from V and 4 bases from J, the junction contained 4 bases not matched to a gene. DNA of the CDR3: TGTGCCAGCAGCTTAAAGGGACTAGCGGGGGCAGAGACCCAGTACTTC. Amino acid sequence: CASSLKGLAGAETQYF.

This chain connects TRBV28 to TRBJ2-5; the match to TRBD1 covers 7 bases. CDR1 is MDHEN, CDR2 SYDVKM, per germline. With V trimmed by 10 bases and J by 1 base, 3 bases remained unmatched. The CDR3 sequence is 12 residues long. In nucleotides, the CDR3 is TGTGCCACCGACAGGGTCCAAGAGACCCAGTACTTC. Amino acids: CATDRVQETQYF. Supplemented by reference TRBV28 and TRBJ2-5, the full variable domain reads DVKVTQSSRYLVKRTGEKVFLECVQDMDHENMFWYRQDPGLGLRLIYFSYDVKMKEKGDIPEGYSVSREKKERFSLILESASTNQTSMYLCATDRVQETQYFGPGTRLLVL.

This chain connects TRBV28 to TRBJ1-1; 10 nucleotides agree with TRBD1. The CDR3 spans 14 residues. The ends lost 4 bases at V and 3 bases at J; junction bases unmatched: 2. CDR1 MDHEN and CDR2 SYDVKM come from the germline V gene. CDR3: CASSSTGGDTEAFF. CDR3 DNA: TGTGCCAGCAGTTCGACAGGGGGCGACACTGAAGCTTTCTTT.

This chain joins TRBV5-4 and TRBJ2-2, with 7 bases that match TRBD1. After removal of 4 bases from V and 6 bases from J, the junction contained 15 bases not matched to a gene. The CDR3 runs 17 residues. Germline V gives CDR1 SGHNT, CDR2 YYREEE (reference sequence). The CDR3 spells CASSAVGQATGSGELFF. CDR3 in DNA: TGTGCCAGCAGCGCCGTAGGGCAAGCGACAGGGTCCGGGGAGCTGTTTTTT. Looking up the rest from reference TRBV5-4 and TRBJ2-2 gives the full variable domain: ETGVTQSPTHLIKTRGQQVTLRCSSQSGHNTVSWYQQALGQGPQFIFQYYREEENGRGNFPPRFSGLQFPNYSSELNVNALELDDSALYLCASSAVGQATGSGELFFGEGSRLTVL.

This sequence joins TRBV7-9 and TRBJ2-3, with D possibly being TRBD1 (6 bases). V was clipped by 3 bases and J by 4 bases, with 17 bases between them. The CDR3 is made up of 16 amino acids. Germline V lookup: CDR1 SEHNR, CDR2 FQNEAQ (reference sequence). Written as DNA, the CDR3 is TGTGCCAGCAGCTTCCCCTCCGACAGGACCGCAGATACGCAGTATTTT. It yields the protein CASSFPSDRTADTQYF.

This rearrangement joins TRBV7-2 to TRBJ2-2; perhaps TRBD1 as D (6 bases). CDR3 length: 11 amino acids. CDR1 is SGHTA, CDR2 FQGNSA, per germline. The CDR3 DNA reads TGTGTGCAGGGGCCCACCGGGGAGCTGTTTTTT. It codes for CVQGPTGELFF.

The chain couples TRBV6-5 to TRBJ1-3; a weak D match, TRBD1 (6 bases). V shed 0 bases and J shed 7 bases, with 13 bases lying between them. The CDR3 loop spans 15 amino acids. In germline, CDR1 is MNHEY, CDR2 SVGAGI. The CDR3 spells CASSYSRGLSNTIYF. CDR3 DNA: TGTGCCAGCAGTTACTCCAGGGGTTTAAGTAACACCATATATTTT.

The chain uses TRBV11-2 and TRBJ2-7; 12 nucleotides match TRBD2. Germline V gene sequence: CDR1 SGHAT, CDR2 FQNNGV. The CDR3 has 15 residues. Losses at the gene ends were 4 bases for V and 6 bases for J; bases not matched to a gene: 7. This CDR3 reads CASSSTSGGSGEQYF. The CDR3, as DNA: TGTGCCAGCAGCTCGACTAGCGGGGGTTCGGGCGAGCAGTACTTC.

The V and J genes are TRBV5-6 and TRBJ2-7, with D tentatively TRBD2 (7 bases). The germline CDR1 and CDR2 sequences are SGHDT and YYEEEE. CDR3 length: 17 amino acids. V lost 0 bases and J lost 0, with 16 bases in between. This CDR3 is CASSLAFGGGPSYEQYF. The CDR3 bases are TGTGCCAGCAGCTTGGCGTTTGGCGGGGGCCCCTCCTACGAGCAGTACTTC.

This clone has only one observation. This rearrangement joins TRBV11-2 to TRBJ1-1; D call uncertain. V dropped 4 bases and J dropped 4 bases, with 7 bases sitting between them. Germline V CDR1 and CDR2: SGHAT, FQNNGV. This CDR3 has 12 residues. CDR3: CASSSGGTEAFF. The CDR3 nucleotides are TGTGCCAGCAGCTCTGGAGGCACTGAAGCTTTCTTT.

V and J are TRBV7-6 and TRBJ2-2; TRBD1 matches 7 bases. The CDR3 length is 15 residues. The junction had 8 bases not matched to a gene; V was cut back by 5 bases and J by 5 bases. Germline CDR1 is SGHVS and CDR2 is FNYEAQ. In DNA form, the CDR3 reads TGTGCCAGCAGCCCATACTCAGGGGGAACCGGGGAGCTGTTTTTT. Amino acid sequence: CASSPYSGGTGELFF.

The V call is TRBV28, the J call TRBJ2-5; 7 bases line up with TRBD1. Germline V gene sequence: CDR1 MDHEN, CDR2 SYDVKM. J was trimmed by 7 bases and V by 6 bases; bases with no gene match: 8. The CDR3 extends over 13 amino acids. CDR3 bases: TGTGCCAGCAGCCCAGCGACAGGGAGGACCCAGTACTTC. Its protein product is CASSPATGRTQYF. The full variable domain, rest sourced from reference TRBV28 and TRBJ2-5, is DVKVTQSSRYLVKRTGEKVFLECVQDMDHENMFWYRQDPGLGLRLIYFSYDVKMKEKGDIPEGYSVSREKKERFSLILESASTNQTSMYLCASSPATGRTQYFGPGTRLLVL.

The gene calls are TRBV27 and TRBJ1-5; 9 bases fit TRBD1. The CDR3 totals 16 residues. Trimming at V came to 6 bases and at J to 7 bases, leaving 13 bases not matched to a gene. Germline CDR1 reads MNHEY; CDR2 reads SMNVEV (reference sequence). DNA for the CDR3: TGTGCCAGCAGCCCATCGCTAACAGGGGGCGGGCAGCCCCAGCATTTT. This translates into CASSPSLTGGGQPQHF.